These 22 T cell receptor beta chains originate from one sample sequenced in a study of tumor-infiltrating lymphocytes in primary liver carcinoma. It was from roughly 20-30 mg of unsorted bulk tissue that RNA and DNA were co-extracted. Reverse transcription of roughly 0.45 ug total RNA with a constant-region primer produced TCR beta cDNA. Slightly modified ARM-PCR, run as three nested multiplex PCR rounds, produced the TCR beta libraries. The opening two PCR rounds, about 11 cycles each, paired TRBV1-TRBV30 forward primers with a C-beta reverse primer. MiXCR, run by TCRdb on the multiplex PCR reads, gives a single entry per CDR3 protein. The top ten hold over 30% of the sample, which has 45,000 or so distinct CDR3 sequences, roughly 75% seen once. Material for sequencing was tumor-adjacent normal liver tissue. The receptors derive from a woman between 25 and 40 years old with primary liver carcinoma and hepatitis B virus infection.

As for this clonotype: This likely comes from a read error, as the CDR3 has no conserved phenylalanine or tryptophan at its end. The DNA is omitted, as the CDR3 cannot be located on it reliably, and the CDR3 follows TCRdb's listing. The chain recombines TRBV4-1 with TRBJ2-5; the table calls TRBD2, which could not be checked here. Per germline, CDR1 MGHRA and CDR2 YSYEKL. Counting both end residues, the CDR3 totals 14 amino acids. The CDR3 loop is CASSQEERAVTQYI.

Regarding this clonotype: No conserved phenylalanine or tryptophan ends this CDR3, so it is likely a read error. The V and J genes are TRBV4-3 and TRBJ2-1; D remains ambiguous. The CDR3 totals 16 residues. From germline, CDR1 is LGHNA and CDR2 YSLEER. The CDR3 spells CASSQDVGSSDNEQFL. DNA of the CDR3: TGCGCCAGCAGCCAAGATGTGGGAAGCTCCGACAATGAGCAGTTCTTA.

This clonotype has more than one count but fewer than ten. This chain links TRBV29-1 with TRBJ1-1; D uncertain. The CDR3 is 13 amino acids. Germline lookup yields CDR1 SQVTM and CDR2 ANQGSEA. CDR3 residues: CIILAQLNTEAFF. The CDR3 nucleotides read TGCATCATTCTAGCACAGCTGAACACTGAAGCTTTCTTT.

The gene calls are TRBV7-8 and TRBJ2-1, with a possible D match to TRBD2 (6 bases). Germline CDR1 SGHVS, CDR2 FQNEAQ. The length of the CDR3 is 16 residues. CDR3 region: CTNSPLRGGGYNEQFF. The CDR3 coding sequence is TGTACCAACAGCCCCCTTCGGGGCGGAGGGTACAATGAGCAGTTCTTC.

This clonotype was seen only a few times. This chain links TRBV18 with TRBJ2-5; D call uncertain. The V gene's germline CDR1 is KGHSH and CDR2 LQKENI. The CDR3 is 15 residues long. Trimming left V 5 bases short and J 5 bases short, with 18 bases between. CDR3 DNA sequence: TGTGCCAGCTCAGCCTCCCCGGGTCGGTACGAGACCCAGTACTTC. Translating gives CASSASPGRYETQYF.

In the case of this clonotype: This may be a read error, as it is one base from a much larger clone. The chain recombines TRBV6-1 with TRBJ2-5; 8 positions agree with TRBD2. The CDR3 is made up of 13 amino acids. Germline CDR1 reads MNHNS; CDR2 reads SASEGT. The chain's CDR3 is CVSSHGTRGAQYF. As DNA, the CDR3 is TGTGTCAGCAGTCACGGGACTAGGGGGGCCCAGTACTTC.

As for this clonotype: The junction departs from germline at one end; a sequencing error may be responsible. The genes are TRBV11-2 and TRBJ2-1, with D uncertain. Germline loops: CDR1 SGHAT, CDR2 FQNNGV. The CDR3 is made up of 12 amino acids. CDR3 sequence reads: CVSSSTEHEQLF. CDR3 nucleotide sequence: TGTGTCAGCAGCTCTACAGAGCATGAGCAGCTCTTC.

The J gene is TRBJ1-1, the V gene TRBV6-5; D not certain. CDR1 and CDR2 from the germline V gene are MNHEY and SVGAGI. Trimming removed 6 bases from V and 1 base from J, with 18 bases in between. This CDR3 spans 16 amino acids. The CDR3: CASRTHGVVKNTEAFF. CDR3 sequence (DNA): TGTGCCAGCAGAACACACGGGGTGGTGAAGAACACTGAAGCTTTCTTT.

As concerns this clonotype: At one boundary the junction diverges from the germline segment, which might be a read error. V is TRBV4-2 and J is TRBJ2-5, with a weak D call TRBD2 (5 bases). Germline assignment: CDR1 LGHNA and CDR2 YNFKEQ. The CDR3 sequence is 15 residues long. The CDR3 DNA reads TGTGCCAGCAGCCAAGACCGGGGAACACTAGAGACCCAGTACTTT. Translating gives CASSQDRGTLETQYF.

The chain links TRBV11-1 to TRBJ2-7; no firm D call. Germline V CDR1 and CDR2: SGHAT, FQDESV (reference sequence). CDR3 length: 12 residues. CDR3 nucleotides: TGTGTCAACAGCTTCACGGGTTACGAGCAGTACTTC. Translated, it gives CVNSFTGYEQYF.

Remarks on this clonotype: Since the CDR3 does not end with the conserved phenylalanine or tryptophan, this likely comes from a read error. The V gene is TRBV11-2, the J gene TRBJ2-1; D is unclear. The CDR3 covers 13 residues. Germline values: CDR1 SGHAT, CDR2 FQNNGV. The chain's CDR3 is CASNLSVTNEQFS. CDR3 nucleotide sequence: TGTGCCAGCAACTTATCGGTTACGAACGAGCAGTTCTCC.

As concerns this clonotype: Its ends do not fully match the called genes, so a read error is possible. The chain has TRBV4-3 and TRBJ2-7; the D gene is possibly TRBD1 (5 bases). CDR1 and CDR2 (germline): LGHNA, YSLEER. This CDR3 is built from 15 residues. As DNA, the CDR3 is TGCGCCGGCAGCCAAAATTTTCCAGGGTCCTACAAGCAGTACTTC. As protein: CAGSQNFPGSYKQYF.

This clonotype appeared a single time. V usage is TRBV29-1 and J usage is TRBJ2-1; 9 nucleotides agree with TRBD2. This CDR3 has 13 residues. Per the germline V gene, CDR1 is SQVTM and CDR2 is ANQGSEA. Here the CDR3 DNA reads TGCATTGGGATAGCGGGAGTTAAAAATGAGCAGTTCTTC. Translated, it gives CIGIAGVKNEQFF.

On this clonotype itself: A read error may be the cause here, since a much bigger clone is one base away. The missing conserved phenylalanine or tryptophan at the end of this CDR3 makes a read error likely. V usage is TRBV7-9 and J usage is TRBJ2-3; D uncertain. V was shortened by 6 bases and J by 5 bases, with 3 bases between the two germline ends. Germline V gives CDR1 SEHNR, CDR2 FQNEAQ (reference sequence). The CDR3 extends over 10 amino acids. The DNA of the CDR3 is TGTGCCAGCAGTATAGATACGCAGTATTTA. This sequence encodes CASSIDTQYL.

Points on this clonotype: The germline gene is not matched at one end of the junction; a read error may be the cause. CDR3 region: CDSSYGAGGAGEVFF. CDR3 DNA: TGTGACAGCAGTTACGGAGCCGGAGGGGCCGGGGAGGTGTTTTTT. The chain carries TRBV6-5 and TRBJ2-2, with a possible D match to TRBD2 (6 bases). The CDR3 runs to 15 residues. Germline CDR1 is MNHEY and CDR2 is SVGAGI.

This clonotype was recorded once. A read error may produce the germline difference seen at one junction end. This chain connects TRBV5-5 to TRBJ1-1; D not resolved. The germline gives CDR1 SGHKS, CDR2 YYEKEE (reference sequence). The CDR3 length is 14 residues. The CDR3 sequence is CASKGSGMNIEAFF. CDR3 DNA: TGTGCCAGCAAAGGGAGCGGGATGAACATTGAAGCTTTCTTT.

The chain employs TRBV7-8 and TRBJ2-3; 10 bases agree with TRBD2. Germline lookup yields CDR1 SGHVS and CDR2 FQNEAQ. CDR3 length: 16 amino acids. The CDR3 coding sequence is TGTGGTAGCAGCTTAGGAGCGGGAGGGCCTGGTGGTACGCAGTATTTT. It codes for CGSSLGAGGPGGTQYF.

Remarks on this clonotype: The final CDR3 position lacks the conserved phenylalanine or tryptophan, pointing to a likely read error. This rearrangement joins TRBV5-1 to TRBJ1-2, with D hard to call. The V end was cut by 3 bases, the J end by 7 bases, with 25 bases between. Germline CDR1 SGHRS, CDR2 YFSETQ. The CDR3 covers 17 residues. Here the CDR3 reads CASSWGTGGGLPSGYTS. The CDR3 DNA reads as TGCGCCAGCAGCTGGGGAACGGGAGGCGGACTCCCCTCTGGCTACACCTCC.

This clonotype was counted at least ten times. The chain employs TRBV29-1 and TRBJ2-1, with TRBD1 matching 9 bases. CDR1 is SQVTM and CDR2 is ANQGSEA in the germline V gene. This CDR3 spans 16 amino acids. V was clipped by 8 bases and J by 6 bases; unmatched bases: 17. The CDR3 coding sequence is TGCAGCCCCTCTGAGGGGGAACAGGGGGCCGGCAATGAGCAGTTCTTC. Its translation is CSPSEGEQGAGNEQFF.

Of note for this clonotype: A read error may be the cause here, since a much bigger clone is one base away. The gene calls are TRBV28 and TRBJ1-4, with 7 bases that match TRBD1. Germline V lookup: CDR1 MDHEN, CDR2 SYDVKM. The CDR3 loop spans 14 amino acids. The DNA of the CDR3 is TGTGCCGGCAGCGAACAGGGGTGGAATGAAAAACTGTTTTTT. As protein: CAGSEQGWNEKLFF.

On this clonotype itself: Relative to the germline gene, one junction end is altered; a read error may explain this. The rearrangement links TRBV6-5 to TRBJ1-1; D is ambiguous. Looked up from germline, CDR1 is MNHEY and CDR2 is SVGAGI. The CDR3 covers 13 residues. The CDR3 bases are TGTACCAGCAATCAACGGGTGTCAACTGAAGCTTTCTTT. As protein: CTSNQRVSTEAFF.

This rearrangement joins TRBV13 to TRBJ2-2, with D tentatively TRBD1 (5 bases). CDR3 length: 15 amino acids. In germline, CDR1 is PRHDT, CDR2 FYEKMQ (reference sequence). The CDR3 spells CVNSFQTANTGELFF. The CDR3 DNA follows: TGTGTCAACAGCTTCCAGACAGCGAACACCGGGGAGCTGTTTTTT.